This TCR beta chain was recovered during a study of technical replicates of blood from a handful of donors. CDR1 is SNHLY and CDR2 is FYNNEI in the germline V gene. This CDR3 region has 14 residues. V lost 10 bases to trimming and J lost 2 bases; unmatched junction nucleotides: 9. Sequenced by immunoSEQ multiplex PCR; TCRdb stores in-frame clones only, minus some. Found here are approximately 12,000 clones, around 91% of them singletons; the top ten hold approximately 9%. This TCR was recovered from a human donor in good health. Sample: PBMCs. The rearrangement links TRBV2 to TRBJ2-7; TRBD2 agrees at 9 bases. The CDR3 DNA sequence: TGTGCCACCGTCCGATCTAGCGGGACCTACGAGCAGTACTTC. This gives the protein CATVRSSGTYEQYF.